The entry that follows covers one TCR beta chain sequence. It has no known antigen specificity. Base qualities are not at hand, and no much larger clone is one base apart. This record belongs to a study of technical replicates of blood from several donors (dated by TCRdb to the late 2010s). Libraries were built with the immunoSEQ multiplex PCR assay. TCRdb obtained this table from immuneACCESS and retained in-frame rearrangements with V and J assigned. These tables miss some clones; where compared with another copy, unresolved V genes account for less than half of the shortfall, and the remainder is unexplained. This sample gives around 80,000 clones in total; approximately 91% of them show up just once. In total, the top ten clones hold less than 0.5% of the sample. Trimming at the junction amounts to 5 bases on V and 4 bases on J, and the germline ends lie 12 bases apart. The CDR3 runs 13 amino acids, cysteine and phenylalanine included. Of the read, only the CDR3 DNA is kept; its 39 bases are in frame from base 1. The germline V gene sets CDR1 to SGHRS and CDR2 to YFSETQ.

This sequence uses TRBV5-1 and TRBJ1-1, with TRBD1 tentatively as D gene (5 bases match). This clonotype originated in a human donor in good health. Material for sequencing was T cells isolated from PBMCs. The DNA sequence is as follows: TGCGCCAGCAGACAGTCGGGGGGCACTGAAGCTTTCTTT. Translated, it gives CASRQSGGTEAFF.